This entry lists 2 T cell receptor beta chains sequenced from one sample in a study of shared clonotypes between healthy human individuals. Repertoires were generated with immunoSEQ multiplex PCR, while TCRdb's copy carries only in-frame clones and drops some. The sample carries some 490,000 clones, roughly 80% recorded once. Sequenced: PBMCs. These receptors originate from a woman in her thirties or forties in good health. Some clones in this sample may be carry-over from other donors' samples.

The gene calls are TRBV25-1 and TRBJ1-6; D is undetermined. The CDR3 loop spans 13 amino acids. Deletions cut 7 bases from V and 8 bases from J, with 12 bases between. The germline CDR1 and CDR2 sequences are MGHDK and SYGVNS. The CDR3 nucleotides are TGTGCCAGCAAGGGATTTAGGGATTCACCCCTCCACTTT. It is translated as CASKGFRDSPLHF. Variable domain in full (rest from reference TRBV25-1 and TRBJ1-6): EADIYQTPRYLVIGTGKKITLECSQTMGHDKMYWYQQDPGMELHLIHYSYGVNSTEKGDLSSESTVSRIRTEHFPLTLESARPSHTSQYLCASKGFRDSPLHFGNGTRLTVT.

Here the CDR3 DNA reads TGTGCCAGCAGTCCATCCCCAACTAGCGGGAGTTCCTACGAGCAGTACTTC. It specifies CASSPSPTSGSSYEQYF. The V gene is TRBV27, the J gene TRBJ2-7; 11 bases map to TRBD2. This CDR3 has 17 residues. The V segment lost 5 bases and the J segment 1 base; nucleotides outside the gene matches: 10. Germline CDR1 and CDR2: MNHEY and SMNVEV (reference sequence).